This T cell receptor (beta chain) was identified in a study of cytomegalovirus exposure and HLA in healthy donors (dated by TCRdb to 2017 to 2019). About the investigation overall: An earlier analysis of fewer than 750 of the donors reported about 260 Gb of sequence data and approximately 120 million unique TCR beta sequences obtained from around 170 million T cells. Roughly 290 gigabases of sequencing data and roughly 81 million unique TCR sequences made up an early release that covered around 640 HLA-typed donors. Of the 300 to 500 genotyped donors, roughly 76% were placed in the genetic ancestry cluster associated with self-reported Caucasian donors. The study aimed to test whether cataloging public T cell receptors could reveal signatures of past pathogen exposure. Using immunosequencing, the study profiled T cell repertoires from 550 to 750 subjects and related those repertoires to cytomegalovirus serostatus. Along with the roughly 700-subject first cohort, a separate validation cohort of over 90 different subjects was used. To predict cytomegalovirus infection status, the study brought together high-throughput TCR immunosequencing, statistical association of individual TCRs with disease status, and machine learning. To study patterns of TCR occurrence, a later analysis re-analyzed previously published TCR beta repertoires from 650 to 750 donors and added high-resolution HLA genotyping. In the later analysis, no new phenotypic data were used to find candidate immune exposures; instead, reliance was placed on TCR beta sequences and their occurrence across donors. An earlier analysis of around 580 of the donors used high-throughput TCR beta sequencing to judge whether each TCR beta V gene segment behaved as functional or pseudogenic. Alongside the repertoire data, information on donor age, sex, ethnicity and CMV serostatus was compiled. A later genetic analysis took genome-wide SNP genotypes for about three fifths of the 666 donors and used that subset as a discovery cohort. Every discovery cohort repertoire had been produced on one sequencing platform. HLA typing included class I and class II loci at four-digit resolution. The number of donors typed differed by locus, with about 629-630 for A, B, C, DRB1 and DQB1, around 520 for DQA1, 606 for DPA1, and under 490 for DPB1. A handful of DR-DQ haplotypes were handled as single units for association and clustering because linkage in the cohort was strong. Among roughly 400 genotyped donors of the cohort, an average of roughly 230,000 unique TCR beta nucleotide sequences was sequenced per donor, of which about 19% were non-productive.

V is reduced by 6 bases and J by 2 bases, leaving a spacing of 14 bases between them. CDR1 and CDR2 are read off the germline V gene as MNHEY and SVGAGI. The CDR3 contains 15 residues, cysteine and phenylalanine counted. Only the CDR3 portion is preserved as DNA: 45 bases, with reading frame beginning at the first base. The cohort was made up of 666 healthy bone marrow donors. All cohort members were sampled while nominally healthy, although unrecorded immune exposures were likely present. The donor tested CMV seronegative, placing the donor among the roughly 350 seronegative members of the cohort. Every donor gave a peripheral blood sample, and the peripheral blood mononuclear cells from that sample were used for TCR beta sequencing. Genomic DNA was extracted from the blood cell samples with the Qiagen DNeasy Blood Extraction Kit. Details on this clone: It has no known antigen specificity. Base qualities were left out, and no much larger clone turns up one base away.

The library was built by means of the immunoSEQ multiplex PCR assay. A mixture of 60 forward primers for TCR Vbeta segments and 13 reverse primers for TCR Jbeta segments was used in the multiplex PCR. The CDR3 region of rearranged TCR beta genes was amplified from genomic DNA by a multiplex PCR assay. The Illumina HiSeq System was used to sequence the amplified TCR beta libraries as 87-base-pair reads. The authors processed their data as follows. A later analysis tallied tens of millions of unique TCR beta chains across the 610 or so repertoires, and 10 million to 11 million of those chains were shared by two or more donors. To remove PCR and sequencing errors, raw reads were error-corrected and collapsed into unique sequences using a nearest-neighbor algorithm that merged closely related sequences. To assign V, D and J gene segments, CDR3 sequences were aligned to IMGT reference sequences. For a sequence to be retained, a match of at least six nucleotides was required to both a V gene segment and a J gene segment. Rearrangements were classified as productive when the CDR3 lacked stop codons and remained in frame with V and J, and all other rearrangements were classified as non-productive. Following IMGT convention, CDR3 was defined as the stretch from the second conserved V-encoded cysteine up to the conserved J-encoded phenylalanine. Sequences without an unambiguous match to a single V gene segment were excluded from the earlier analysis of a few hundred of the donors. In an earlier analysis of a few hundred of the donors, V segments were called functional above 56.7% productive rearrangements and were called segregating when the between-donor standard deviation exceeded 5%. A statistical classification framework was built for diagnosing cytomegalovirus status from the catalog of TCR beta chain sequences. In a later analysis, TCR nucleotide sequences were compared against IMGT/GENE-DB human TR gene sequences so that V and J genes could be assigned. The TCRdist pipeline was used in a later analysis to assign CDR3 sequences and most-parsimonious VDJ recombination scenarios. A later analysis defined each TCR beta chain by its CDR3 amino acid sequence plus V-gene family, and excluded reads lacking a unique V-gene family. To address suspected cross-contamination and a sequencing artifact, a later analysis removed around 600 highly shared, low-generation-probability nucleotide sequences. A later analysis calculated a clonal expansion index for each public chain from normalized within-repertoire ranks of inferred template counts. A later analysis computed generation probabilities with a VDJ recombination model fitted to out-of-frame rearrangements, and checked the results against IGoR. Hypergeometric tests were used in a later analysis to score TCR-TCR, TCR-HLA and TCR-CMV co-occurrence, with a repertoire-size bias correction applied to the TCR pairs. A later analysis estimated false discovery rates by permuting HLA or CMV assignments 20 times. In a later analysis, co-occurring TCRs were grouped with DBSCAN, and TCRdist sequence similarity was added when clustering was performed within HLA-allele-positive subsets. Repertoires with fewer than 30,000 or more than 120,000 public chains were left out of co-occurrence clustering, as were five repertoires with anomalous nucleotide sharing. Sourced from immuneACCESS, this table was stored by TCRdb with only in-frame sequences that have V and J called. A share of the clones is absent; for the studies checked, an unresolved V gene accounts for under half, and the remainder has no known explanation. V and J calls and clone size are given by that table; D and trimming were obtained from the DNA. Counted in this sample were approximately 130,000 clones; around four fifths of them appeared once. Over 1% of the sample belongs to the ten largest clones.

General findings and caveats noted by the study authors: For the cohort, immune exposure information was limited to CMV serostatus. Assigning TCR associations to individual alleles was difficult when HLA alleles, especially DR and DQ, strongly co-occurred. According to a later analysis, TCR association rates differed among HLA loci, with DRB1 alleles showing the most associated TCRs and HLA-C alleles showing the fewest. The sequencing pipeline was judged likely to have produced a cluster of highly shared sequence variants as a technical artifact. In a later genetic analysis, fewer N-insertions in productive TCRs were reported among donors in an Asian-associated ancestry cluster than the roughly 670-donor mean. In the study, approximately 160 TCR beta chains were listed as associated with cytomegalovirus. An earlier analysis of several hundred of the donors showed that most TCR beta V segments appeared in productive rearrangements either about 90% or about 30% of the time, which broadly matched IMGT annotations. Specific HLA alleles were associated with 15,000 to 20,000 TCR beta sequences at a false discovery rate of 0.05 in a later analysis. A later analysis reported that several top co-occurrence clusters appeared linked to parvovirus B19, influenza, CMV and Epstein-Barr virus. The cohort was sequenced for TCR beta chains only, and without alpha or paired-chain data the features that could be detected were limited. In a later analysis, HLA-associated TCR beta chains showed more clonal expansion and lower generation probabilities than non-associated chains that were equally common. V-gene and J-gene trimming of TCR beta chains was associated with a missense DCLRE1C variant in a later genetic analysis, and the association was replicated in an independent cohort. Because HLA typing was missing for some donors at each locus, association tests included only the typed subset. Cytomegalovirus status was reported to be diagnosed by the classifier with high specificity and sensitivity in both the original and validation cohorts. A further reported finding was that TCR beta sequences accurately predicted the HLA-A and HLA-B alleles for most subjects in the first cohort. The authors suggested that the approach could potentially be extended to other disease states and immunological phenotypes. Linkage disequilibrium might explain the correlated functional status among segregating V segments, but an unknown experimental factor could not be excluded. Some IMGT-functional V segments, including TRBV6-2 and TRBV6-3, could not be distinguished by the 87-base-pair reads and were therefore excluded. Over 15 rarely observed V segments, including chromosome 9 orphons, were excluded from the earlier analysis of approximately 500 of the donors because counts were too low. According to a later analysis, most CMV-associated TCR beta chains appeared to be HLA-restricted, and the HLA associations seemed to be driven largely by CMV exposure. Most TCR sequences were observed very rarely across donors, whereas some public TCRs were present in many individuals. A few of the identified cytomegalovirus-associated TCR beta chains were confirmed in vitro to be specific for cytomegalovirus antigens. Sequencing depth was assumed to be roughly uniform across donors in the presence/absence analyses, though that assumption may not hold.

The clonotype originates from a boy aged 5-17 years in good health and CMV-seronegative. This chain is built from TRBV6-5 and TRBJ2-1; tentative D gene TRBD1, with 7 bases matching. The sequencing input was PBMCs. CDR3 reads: CASRPQGGAYNEQFF. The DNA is TGTGCCAGCAGACCTCAGGGGGGCGCCTACAATGAGCAGTTCTTC.